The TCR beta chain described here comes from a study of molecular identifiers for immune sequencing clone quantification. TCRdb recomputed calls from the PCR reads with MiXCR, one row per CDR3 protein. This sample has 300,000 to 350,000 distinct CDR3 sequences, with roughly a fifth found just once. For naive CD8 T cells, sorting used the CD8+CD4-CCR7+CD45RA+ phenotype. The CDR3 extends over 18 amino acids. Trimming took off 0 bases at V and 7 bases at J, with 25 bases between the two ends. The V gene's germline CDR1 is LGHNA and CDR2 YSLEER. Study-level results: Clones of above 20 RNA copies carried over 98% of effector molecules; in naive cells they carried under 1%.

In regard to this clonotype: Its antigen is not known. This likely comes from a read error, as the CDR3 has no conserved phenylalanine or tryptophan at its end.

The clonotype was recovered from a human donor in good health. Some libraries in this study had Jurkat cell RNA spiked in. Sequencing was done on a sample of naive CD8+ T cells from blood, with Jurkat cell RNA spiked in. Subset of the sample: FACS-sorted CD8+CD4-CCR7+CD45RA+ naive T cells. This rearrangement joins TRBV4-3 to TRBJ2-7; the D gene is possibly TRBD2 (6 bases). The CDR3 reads CASSQDEAPGLRSREQYL. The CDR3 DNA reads TGCGCCAGCAGCCAAGATGAGGCCCCGGGACTCCGGTCTAGAGAGCAGTACCTC.